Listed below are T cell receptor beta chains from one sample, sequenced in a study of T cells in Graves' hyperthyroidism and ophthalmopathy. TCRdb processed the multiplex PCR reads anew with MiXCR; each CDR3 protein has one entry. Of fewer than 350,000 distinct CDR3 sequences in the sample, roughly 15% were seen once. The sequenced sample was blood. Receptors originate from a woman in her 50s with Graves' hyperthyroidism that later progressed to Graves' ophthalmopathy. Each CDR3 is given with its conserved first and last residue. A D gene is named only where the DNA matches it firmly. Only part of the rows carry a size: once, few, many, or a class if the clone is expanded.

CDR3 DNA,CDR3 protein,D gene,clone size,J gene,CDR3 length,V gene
TGCAGTGCCCAAAGTAAGGGGCCCCAGAACACAGATACGCAGTATTTT,CSAQSKGPQNTDTQYF,.,many,TRBJ2-3,16,TRBV20-1
TGTGCCAGCAGCACCCTAGCGGGAGGGCCCTACAATGAGCAGTTCTTC,CASSTLAGGPYNEQFF,TRBD2,many,TRBJ2-1,16,TRBV27
TGTGCCATCAGAGCGGGAGGGCCGGGGGAGACCCAGTACTTC,CAIRAGGPGETQYF,TRBD2,many,TRBJ2-5,14,TRBV10-3
TGTGCCAGTGGGCCGCGACGGTTTAACTATGGCTACACCTTC,CASGPRRFNYGYTF,.,many,TRBJ1-2,14,TRBV12-3/TRBV12-4
TGCAGCGTTTCGTGGACGAACACCGGGGAGCTGTTTTTT,CSVSWTNTGELFF,.,.,TRBJ2-2,13,TRBV29-1
TGTGCCAGCAGCCTTCGTAACGGGCTCCATTACGAGCAGTACTTC,CASSLRNGLHYEQYF,.,.,TRBJ2-7,15,TRBV27
TGTGCCAGCAGCTTAGCGTATCTAGCGGAGAGGGCCTACGAGCAGTACTTC,CASSLAYLAERAYEQYF,TRBD2,many,TRBJ2-7,17,TRBV7-2
TGCGCCAGCAGCTTGGGACCCCAGGGAATAGAGACCCAGTACTTC,CASSLGPQGIETQYF,.,.,TRBJ2-5,15,TRBV5-1
TGCGCCAGCAGCGGGGACACCCACTCTGGGGCCAACGTCCTGACTTTC,CASSGDTHSGANVLTF,.,many,TRBJ2-6,16,TRBV5-1
TGTGCCTGGAGTGTACGGAACAGGGTGGGCACTGAAGCTTTCTTT,CAWSVRNRVGTEAFF,.,.,TRBJ1-1,15,TRBV30
TGTGCCATCAGCCCCCGGGACAGGGGGCGGACGGATACGCAGTATTTT,CAISPRDRGRTDTQYF,TRBD1,few,TRBJ2-3,16,TRBV10-3
TGTGCCAGCAGTGAAGGTGGGCGGGAGCTTCCCCCCGAGCAGTACTTC,CASSEGGRELPPEQYF,TRBD2,many,TRBJ2-7,16,TRBV2
TGCGCCAGCAGCACTTCAGCGGGGACTGAAGCTTTCTTT,CASSTSAGTEAFF,.,many,TRBJ1-1,13,TRBV5-1
TGTGCCAGCAGTGAACGGACAGGGGGCGGAGGTGATACGCAGTATTTT,CASSERTGGGGDTQYF,TRBD1,once,TRBJ2-3,16,TRBV2
TGTGCCAGCACCGGAGTCGGGGCTATGAGGGCTTTCTTT,CASTGVGAMRAFF,.,many,TRBJ1-1,13,TRBV12-3/TRBV12-4
TGTGCCAGCTCACCACCGGGCAGCTCTGGAAACACCATATATTTT,CASSPPGSSGNTIYF,.,many,TRBJ1-3,15,TRBV18
TGTGCCAGCAGATTATCACAGGGTGTCCCTGAAGCTTTCTTT,CASRLSQGVPEAFF,.,many,TRBJ1-1,14,TRBV12-3/TRBV12-4
TGCAGCGTTGAAGGGGACAGCTCCTACGAGCAGTACTTC,CSVEGDSSYEQYF,TRBD1,many,TRBJ2-7,13,TRBV29-1